Here is one TCR beta chain with its context. Its antigen is unknown. Germline trimming cut 0 bases from V and 0 bases from J; bases unmatched to any gene: 2. There are 15 residues in the CDR3. Germline V gene lookup returns CDR1 LNHNV and CDR2 YYDKDF (reference sequence). The data were taken from a study of chemoradiotherapy in HPV16-positive cancers. Repertoires were sampled repeatedly during chemoradiotherapy. Sequencing was performed with immunoSEQ multiplex PCR; in TCRdb, only in-frame clones are kept and a portion is missing. This sample has about 6,600 clones, with 81% found just once. Findings and caveats of the study: For HPV16-positive patients, expanding HPV-responsive T cells associated with longer recurrence-free survival. Functional assays defining HPV-specific T cells used only a couple of HPV16-positive patients.

The origin of this receptor is a human donor with HPV-associated anogenital cancer. The chain carries TRBV15 and TRBJ2-7; TRBD2 agrees at 7 bases. Sequenced material: tumor tissue, taken from a patient who underwent chemoradiotherapy. The CDR3, as DNA: TGTGCCACCAGCAGAGAAGCTAGCGGCTCCTACGAGCAGTACTTC. Protein sequence: CATSREASGSYEQYF.